These T cell receptor beta chains were read from a single sample in a study of spatial heterogeneity in lung cancer. In TCRdb, the 5' RACE reads were re-called with MiXCR into one record per CDR3 protein. Of 110,000 or so distinct CDR3 sequences listed, 11% are singletons. This specimen was PBMCs, taken at follow-up. All receptors derive from a female donor with early-stage non-small cell lung cancer. The CDR3 runs from the conserved cysteine through the conserved F or W. Fields, in order: J gene, D gene, clone size, V gene, CDR3 protein, CDR3 DNA. D genes are given only for firm matches. Only some rows state a clone size, as once, few, many or a class for expanded clones.

J gene: TRBJ2-3; D gene: TRBD2; clone size: few; V gene: TRBV7-8; CDR3 protein: CASSSILGREWSTDTQYF; CDR3 DNA: TGTGCCAGCAGCTCGATTCTCGGGCGGGAGTGGAGCACAGATACGCAGTATTTT
J gene: TRBJ1-6; D gene: TRBD1; clone size: NA; V gene: TRBV4-2; CDR3 protein: CASSQTGTGVSPLHF; CDR3 DNA: TGTGCCAGCAGCCAAACCGGGACAGGGGTATCACCCCTCCACTTT
J gene: TRBJ2-5; D gene: TRBD1; clone size: NA; V gene: TRBV7-9; CDR3 protein: CASSNGQGQETQYF; CDR3 DNA: TGTGCCAGCAGCAACGGACAGGGCCAAGAGACCCAGTACTTC
J gene: TRBJ2-1; D gene: NA; clone size: NA; V gene: TRBV5-1; CDR3 protein: CASSLAGIDEQFF; CDR3 DNA: TGCGCCAGCAGCTTGGCAGGGATCGATGAGCAGTTCTTC
J gene: TRBJ1-5; D gene: NA; clone size: NA; V gene: TRBV2; CDR3 protein: CASSDVDNQPQHF; CDR3 DNA: TGTGCCAGCAGTGACGTTGATAATCAGCCCCAGCATTTT
J gene: TRBJ1-2; D gene: NA; clone size: NA; V gene: TRBV27; CDR3 protein: CASSSRGWGYTF; CDR3 DNA: TGTGCCAGCAGTTCCAGGGGTTGGGGCTACACCTTC
J gene: TRBJ1-1; D gene: TRBD1; clone size: many; V gene: TRBV28; CDR3 protein: CASRPALTGVSTEAFF; CDR3 DNA: TGTGCCAGCAGACCTGCCCTGACAGGGGTTAGCACTGAAGCTTTCTTT
J gene: TRBJ1-1; D gene: NA; clone size: few; V gene: TRBV2; CDR3 protein: CASVGTLNTEAFF; CDR3 DNA: TGTGCCAGCGTAGGGACGTTGAACACTGAAGCTTTCTTT
J gene: TRBJ2-7; D gene: NA; clone size: few; V gene: TRBV9; CDR3 protein: CASSVVDGSEQYF; CDR3 DNA: TGTGCCAGCAGCGTAGTGGACGGGAGCGAGCAGTACTTC
J gene: TRBJ2-3; D gene: TRBD2; clone size: few; V gene: TRBV20-1; CDR3 protein: CSANAGSGRADTQYF; CDR3 DNA: TGCAGTGCGAATGCGGGTAGCGGGAGAGCAGATACGCAGTATTTT
J gene: TRBJ1-5; D gene: NA; clone size: many; V gene: TRBV4-2; CDR3 protein: CASSQEVGQPQHF; CDR3 DNA: TGTGCCAGCAGCCAAGAGGTCGGGCAGCCCCAGCATTTT
J gene: TRBJ2-1; D gene: NA; clone size: few; V gene: TRBV20-1; CDR3 protein: CSARKSASYNEQFF; CDR3 DNA: TGCAGTGCTAGAAAGAGCGCGTCCTACAATGAGCAGTTCTTC
J gene: TRBJ2-7; D gene: TRBD2; clone size: many; V gene: TRBV11-2; CDR3 protein: CASSLDRGRGEQYF; CDR3 DNA: TGTGCCAGCAGCTTAGATCGCGGGAGGGGCGAGCAGTACTTC
J gene: TRBJ2-7; D gene: NA; clone size: many; V gene: TRBV11-2; CDR3 protein: CASRSLRDTYEQYF; CDR3 DNA: TGTGCCAGCAGATCTTTGCGAGACACCTACGAGCAGTACTTC
J gene: TRBJ2-6; D gene: NA; clone size: NA; V gene: TRBV24-1; CDR3 protein: CATSRGGANVLTF; CDR3 DNA: TGTGCCACCAGTCGGGGTGGGGCCAACGTCCTGACTTTC
J gene: TRBJ1-5; D gene: TRBD1; clone size: NA; V gene: TRBV6-5; CDR3 protein: CASRKQGDQPQHF; CDR3 DNA: TGTGCCAGCAGAAAACAGGGGGATCAGCCCCAGCATTTT
J gene: TRBJ1-5; D gene: TRBD1; clone size: NA; V gene: TRBV24-1; CDR3 protein: CATSDGQGLSNQPQHF; CDR3 DNA: TGTGCCACCAGTGACGGACAGGGGTTAAGCAATCAGCCCCAGCATTTT
J gene: TRBJ2-5; D gene: NA; clone size: few; V gene: TRBV2; CDR3 protein: CASSPPGRAQETQYF; CDR3 DNA: TGTGCCAGCAGCCCACCGGGACGCGCCCAAGAGACCCAGTACTTC
J gene: TRBJ2-1; D gene: NA; clone size: many; V gene: TRBV11-2; CDR3 protein: CASSLGGLGEQFF; CDR3 DNA: TGTGCCAGCAGCTTGGGGGGACTCGGTGAGCAGTTCTTC
J gene: TRBJ1-4; D gene: NA; clone size: few; V gene: TRBV12-3/TRBV12-4; CDR3 protein: CASGDWGLHGNEKLFF; CDR3 DNA: TGTGCCAGCGGGGACTGGGGTTTGCACGGGAATGAAAAACTGTTTTTT
J gene: TRBJ2-1; D gene: NA; clone size: NA; V gene: TRBV27; CDR3 protein: CASSLSIRSQQFF; CDR3 DNA: TGTGCCAGCAGTTTATCGATACGGTCTCAGCAGTTCTTC
J gene: TRBJ2-5; D gene: NA; clone size: few; V gene: TRBV12-3/TRBV12-4; CDR3 protein: CASSFGAETQETQYF; CDR3 DNA: TGTGCCAGCAGTTTTGGAGCGGAGACCCAAGAGACCCAGTACTTC
J gene: TRBJ2-4; D gene: TRBD2; clone size: NA; V gene: TRBV2; CDR3 protein: CASSEIGAGPNIQYF; CDR3 DNA: TGTGCCAGCAGTGAAATAGGAGCGGGACCAAACATTCAGTACTTC
J gene: TRBJ2-3; D gene: TRBD2; clone size: NA; V gene: TRBV20-1; CDR3 protein: CSARETSGRHTDTQYF; CDR3 DNA: TGCAGTGCTAGAGAGACTAGCGGGAGGCACACAGATACGCAGTATTTT
J gene: TRBJ1-4; D gene: NA; clone size: few; V gene: TRBV5-1; CDR3 protein: CASSLEVPGKEKLFF; CDR3 DNA: TGCGCCAGCAGCTTGGAGGTTCCGGGAAAGGAAAAACTGTTTTTT
J gene: TRBJ2-3; D gene: NA; clone size: many; V gene: TRBV20-1; CDR3 protein: CSAVGGTDTQYF; CDR3 DNA: TGCAGTGCTGTTGGGGGCACAGATACGCAGTATTTT
J gene: TRBJ2-2; D gene: NA; clone size: few; V gene: TRBV5-1; CDR3 protein: CASNRGTGELFF; CDR3 DNA: TGCGCCAGCAACCGGGGGACCGGGGAGCTGTTTTTT
J gene: TRBJ1-5; D gene: NA; clone size: many; V gene: TRBV12-3/TRBV12-4; CDR3 protein: CASSLGGGGQPQHF; CDR3 DNA: TGTGCCAGCAGTTTAGGGGGGGGCGGTCAGCCCCAGCATTTT
J gene: TRBJ1-1; D gene: NA; clone size: NA; V gene: TRBV6-5; CDR3 protein: CASSHPARVYSEAFF; CDR3 DNA: TGTGCCAGCAGTCATCCGGCCAGGGTTTATTCTGAAGCTTTCTTT
J gene: TRBJ2-7; D gene: NA; clone size: many; V gene: TRBV4-2; CDR3 protein: CASSQDLAYYEQYF; CDR3 DNA: TGTGCCAGCAGCCAAGATCTGGCATACTACGAGCAGTACTTC
J gene: TRBJ1-1; D gene: NA; clone size: few; V gene: TRBV19; CDR3 protein: CASSIDGFPGGNTEAFF; CDR3 DNA: TGTGCCAGTAGTATAGATGGGTTTCCGGGAGGGAACACTGAAGCTTTCTTT
J gene: TRBJ1-4; D gene: NA; clone size: many; V gene: TRBV18; CDR3 protein: CASSPLGGEKPFF; CDR3 DNA: TGTGCCAGCTCACCATTAGGAGGGGAGAAGCCGTTTTTT
J gene: TRBJ2-4; D gene: NA; clone size: many; V gene: TRBV7-3; CDR3 protein: CASSLTGGSGNIQYF; CDR3 DNA: TGTGCCAGCAGCTTAACGGGGGGTTCCGGAAACATTCAGTACTTC
J gene: TRBJ2-1; D gene: NA; clone size: few; V gene: TRBV10-2; CDR3 protein: CASSIARSYNEQFF; CDR3 DNA: TGCGCCAGCTCGATAGCGAGGAGTTACAATGAGCAGTTCTTC
J gene: TRBJ1-2; D gene: NA; clone size: NA; V gene: TRBV5-1; CDR3 protein: CASSLFTEVGYTF; CDR3 DNA: TGCGCCAGCAGCTTGTTCACCGAGGTTGGCTACACCTTC
J gene: TRBJ1-5; D gene: NA; clone size: few; V gene: TRBV7-9; CDR3 protein: CASSLEGQPQHF; CDR3 DNA: TGTGCCAGCAGCTTAGAGGGTCAGCCCCAGCATTTT
J gene: TRBJ2-1; D gene: NA; clone size: few; V gene: TRBV7-2; CDR3 protein: CASSLRFSALVNEQFF; CDR3 DNA: TGTGCCAGCAGCTTAAGGTTTAGCGCCCTGGTCAATGAGCAGTTCTTC
J gene: TRBJ2-3; D gene: TRBD2; clone size: many; V gene: TRBV29-1; CDR3 protein: CSVEGRLTSGGTDTQYF; CDR3 DNA: TGCAGCGTTGAAGGAAGGTTGACTAGCGGGGGCACAGATACGCAGTATTTT
J gene: TRBJ2-2; D gene: NA; clone size: few; V gene: TRBV29-1; CDR3 protein: CSGGRLAGELFF; CDR3 DNA: TGCAGCGGGGGTCGGCTTGCCGGGGAGCTGTTTTTT
J gene: TRBJ1-5; D gene: NA; clone size: NA; V gene: TRBV28; CDR3 protein: CASSLFQQPQHF; CDR3 DNA: TGTGCCAGCAGTTTATTTCAACAGCCCCAGCATTTT
J gene: TRBJ2-7; D gene: NA; clone size: many; V gene: TRBV28; CDR3 protein: CASSLHGSGYEQYF; CDR3 DNA: TGTGCCAGCAGTTTGCACGGGAGCGGCTACGAGCAGTACTTC
J gene: TRBJ2-7; D gene: NA; clone size: few; V gene: TRBV28; CDR3 protein: CASSLTQGGSYEQYF; CDR3 DNA: TGTGCCAGCAGTTTAACACAGGGAGGCTCCTACGAGCAGTACTTC
J gene: TRBJ1-5; D gene: NA; clone size: NA; V gene: TRBV2; CDR3 protein: CASRPGLSNQPQHF; CDR3 DNA: TGTGCCAGCAGGCCGGGGTTAAGCAATCAGCCCCAGCATTTT
J gene: TRBJ1-2; D gene: NA; clone size: NA; V gene: TRBV20-1; CDR3 protein: CSASLHQPGLNYGYTF; CDR3 DNA: TGCAGTGCTAGTCTTCATCAGCCGGGGCTCAACTATGGCTACACCTTC